This is a list of T cell receptor beta chains from one sample in a study of blood T cell repertoires in COVID-19. Using immunoSEQ multiplex PCR, the repertoire was profiled, and TCRdb retains in-frame clones only, with some absent. The sample contains about 380,000 clones, 88% of which appear only once. Sequenced: PBMCs or T cells enriched from blood (not recorded which). The receptors shown here come from a woman aged 18-29 years who had recovered from COVID-19. CDR3s include the opening cysteine and the closing phenylalanine or tryptophan. Fields, in order: J gene, D gene, V gene, clone size, CDR3 protein, CDR3 DNA. D genes are given only for firm matches. Expanded clones are given a class, and other clones once, few, many or no size at all.

j_gene: TRBJ1-1
d_gene: NA
v_gene: TRBV2
abundance: once
CDR3aa: CAKGSGKNTEAFF
CDR3nt: TGTGCCAAGGGCTCGGGGAAGAACACTGAAGCTTTCTTT

j_gene: TRBJ2-7
d_gene: TRBD1
v_gene: TRBV19
abundance: NA
CDR3aa: CASSTSPGGSYEQYF
CDR3nt: TGTGCCAGTAGTACCTCCCCAGGGGGTTCCTACGAGCAGTACTTC

j_gene: TRBJ2-3
d_gene: TRBD2
v_gene: TRBV19
abundance: NA
CDR3aa: CASSMKRGASDTQYF
CDR3nt: TGTGCCAGTAGTATGAAGCGGGGGGCCTCAGATACGCAGTATTTT

j_gene: TRBJ1-5
d_gene: NA
v_gene: TRBV18
abundance: NA
CDR3aa: CASSPFPGTPNQPQHF
CDR3nt: TGTGCCAGCTCACCATTCCCCGGGACACCGAATCAGCCCCAGCATTTT

j_gene: TRBJ1-3
d_gene: NA
v_gene: TRBV7-2
abundance: NA
CDR3aa: CASSPGTTGNTIYF
CDR3nt: TGTGCCAGCAGTCCCGGGACAACCGGAAACACCATATATTTT

j_gene: TRBJ1-4
d_gene: NA
v_gene: TRBV3-1/TRBV3-2
abundance: NA
CDR3aa: CASSYSSGMRKEKLFF
CDR3nt: TGTGCCAGCAGTTACTCCTCCGGGATGCGGAAAGAAAAACTGTTTTTT

j_gene: TRBJ2-3
d_gene: NA
v_gene: TRBV6-5
abundance: NA
CDR3aa: CASSSRGDTQYF
CDR3nt: TGTGCCAGCAGTTCACGGGGAGATACGCAGTATTTT

j_gene: TRBJ2-1
d_gene: TRBD2
v_gene: TRBV3-1/TRBV3-2
abundance: NA
CDR3aa: CASSQRGSGGANEQFF
CDR3nt: TGTGCCAGCAGCCAAAGAGGGAGCGGGGGGGCGAATGAGCAGTTCTTC

j_gene: TRBJ1-1
d_gene: NA
v_gene: TRBV25-1
abundance: NA
CDR3aa: CASSDTGLGTEAFF
CDR3nt: TGTGCCAGCAGTGATACAGGGTTAGGGACTGAAGCTTTCTTT

j_gene: TRBJ1-1
d_gene: NA
v_gene: TRBV18
abundance: NA
CDR3aa: CASSPPELGGAFF
CDR3nt: TGTGCCAGCTCACCCCCCGAGCTGGGAGGAGCTTTCTTT

j_gene: TRBJ1-5
d_gene: NA
v_gene: TRBV6-2/TRBV6-3
abundance: NA
CDR3aa: CASSPDDSSNQPQHF
CDR3nt: TGTGCCAGCAGCCCGGATGACAGTAGCAATCAGCCCCAGCATTTT

j_gene: TRBJ2-7
d_gene: NA
v_gene: TRBV4-1
abundance: NA
CDR3aa: CASSQDGYEQYF
CDR3nt: TGCGCCAGCAGCCAAGACGGCTACGAGCAGTACTTC

j_gene: TRBJ2-2
d_gene: TRBD1
v_gene: TRBV10-2
abundance: NA
CDR3aa: CASSEWDRETGELFF
CDR3nt: TGCGCCAGCAGTGAATGGGACAGGGAAACCGGGGAGCTGTTTTTT

j_gene: TRBJ1-5
d_gene: TRBD1
v_gene: TRBV5-1
abundance: NA
CDR3aa: CASSLGPGTDNQPQHF
CDR3nt: TGCGCCAGCAGCTTGGGACCGGGGACAGACAATCAGCCCCAGCATTTT

j_gene: TRBJ2-7
d_gene: TRBD1
v_gene: TRBV4-1
abundance: NA
CDR3aa: CASSLGQGRAYEQYF
CDR3nt: TGCGCCAGCAGCCTAGGACAGGGGAGGGCCTACGAGCAGTACTTC

j_gene: TRBJ1-2
d_gene: NA
v_gene: TRBV3-1/TRBV3-2
abundance: NA
CDR3aa: CASSPDSQLYGYTF
CDR3nt: TGTGCCAGCAGCCCGGACAGCCAACTCTATGGCTACACCTTC